Following are 17 T cell receptor beta chains from one sample sequenced in a study of T-cell memory formation after mild COVID-19. MiXCR, applied by TCRdb to the 5' RACE reads, yields one record per CDR3 protein. Of 270,000 or so distinct CDR3 sequences listed, 16% were seen once; the top ten hold more than 20%. The sequencing sample was made of PBMCs or a T cell subset sorted from them (not recorded which). These TCRs come from a man aged 18 to 30 who had mild COVID-19 (a few samples of this study predate the infection). Cell type and time point are not known.

This clonotype has only a few counts. The chain couples TRBV7-2 to TRBJ1-1, with 7 bases lining up with TRBD1. Unmatched junction bases numbered 6, after V lost 1 base and J lost 1 base. The germline gives CDR1 SGHTA, CDR2 FQGNSA. The CDR3 totals 16 residues. The CDR3, as DNA: TGTGCCAGCAGCTTAGTTATCAGGACAGGGAACACTGAAGCTTTCTTT. This translates into CASSLVIRTGNTEAFF.

This sequence joins TRBV7-2 and TRBJ2-1, with D tentatively TRBD1 or TRBD2 (6 bases each). CDR1 and CDR2 from the germline V gene are SGHTA and FQGNSA. The CDR3 sequence is 16 residues long. Trimming took off 5 bases at V and 7 bases at J, with 21 bases between the two ends. CDR3 DNA sequence: TGTGCCAGCAGCCCAGGCGGGACACCCCTGTGGAATGAGCAGTTCTTC. The encoded protein is CASSPGGTPLWNEQFF.

This chain uses TRBV5-1 with TRBJ2-1, with 8 bases lining up with TRBD1. Trimming removed 4 bases from V and 3 bases from J; junction bases left unmatched: 3. CDR1 and CDR2 from the germline V gene are SGHRS and YFSETQ. The CDR3 is 14 amino acids. The chain's CDR3 is CASSPGQDYNEQFF. As DNA, the CDR3 is TGCGCCAGCAGCCCGGGACAGGACTACAATGAGCAGTTCTTC.

The chain carries TRBV12-3 or TRBV12-4 and TRBJ2-7; no reliable D call. The CDR3 runs to 14 residues. The V end was cut by 0 bases, the J end by 7 bases, with 13 bases between. In nucleotides, the CDR3 is TGTGCCAGCAGTTTAGCGCAAAGGGCGGAGGAGCAGTACTTC. Its translation: CASSLAQRAEEQYF.

This clonotype was recorded a few times. The rearrangement links TRBV6-2 or TRBV6-3 to TRBJ2-1; tentative D call: TRBD1 (7 bases). This CDR3 is 16 amino acids long. Per germline, CDR1 MNHEY and CDR2 SVGEGT. V gave up 4 bases and J gave up 6 bases, with 19 bases separating them. As DNA, the CDR3 is TGTGCCAGCAGTTTAACCCGGGGGCCAGGGGGCAATGAGCAGTTCTTC. Translated, it gives CASSLTRGPGGNEQFF.

The sample holds a few counts of this clonotype. The chain carries TRBV18 and TRBJ2-1; maybe TRBD2 (6 bases). The germline V gene has CDR1 KGHSH and CDR2 LQKENI. The CDR3 is 16 amino acids. The V end lost 2 bases, the J end lost 1 base, and 12 bases lay between the germline ends. The CDR3 region has the DNA TGTGCCAGCTCACCAAGTTGGGGGGATTCCTACAATGAGCAGTTCTTC. It yields the protein CASSPSWGDSYNEQFF.

This clonotype was picked up many times. The CDR3 sequence: CASSLRGCPRNEQFF. The CDR3 coding sequence is TGTGCCAGCAGCTTAAGGGGGTGCCCTCGGAATGAGCAGTTCTTC. The gene calls are TRBV7-4 and TRBJ2-1; possibly TRBD1 for D (6 bases). Germline values: CDR1 SGHVT, CDR2 SQSDAQ. The CDR3 has 15 residues. V was shortened by 2 bases and J by 7 bases, with 15 bases between the two germline ends.

The chain recombines TRBV19 with TRBJ2-7, with D perhaps matching TRBD2 (6 bases). The V gene lost 5 bases and the J gene lost 1 base, with 12 bases spanning the gap. The CDR3 totals 14 residues. CDR1 is LNHDA, CDR2 SQIVND, per germline (reference sequence). DNA of the CDR3: TGTGCCAGTAGTCGGGAGCTATCGTCCTACGAGCAGTACTTC. This gives the protein CASSRELSSYEQYF.

This clonotype was recorded at least ten times. The rearrangement uses TRBV7-6 and TRBJ2-1, with D perhaps matching TRBD1 (6 bases). CDR3 size: 14 residues. Trimming shortened V by 4 bases and J by 10 bases, and 17 bases separated the two germline ends. Germline CDR1 reads SGHVS; CDR2 reads FNYEAQ. CDR3 DNA: TGTGCCAGCAGCTCCGGGACACTATTCCGAGAGCAGTTCTTC. Amino acid sequence: CASSSGTLFREQFF.

This clonotype has only a few counts. The V gene is TRBV6-2 or TRBV6-3, the J gene TRBJ2-3; D is possibly TRBD2 (7 bases). Germline V gene lookup returns CDR1 MNHEY and CDR2 SVGEGT. This CDR3 has 16 residues. V lost 4 bases and J 2 bases, leaving 16 bases between the germline ends. The CDR3 reads CASSSDRGANTDTQYF. In DNA, the CDR3 is TGTGCCAGCAGTTCCGACCGGGGGGCCAACACAGATACGCAGTATTTT.

This chain joins TRBV5-6 and TRBJ2-3; the match to TRBD2 covers 15 bases. Unmatched junction bases numbered 7, after V lost 5 bases and J lost 6 bases. Germline CDR1 and CDR2: SGHDT and YYEEEE. The CDR3 is made up of 16 amino acids. The CDR3 here is CASSYGLAGGPDTQYF. CDR3 sequence (DNA): TGTGCCAGCAGTTACGGACTAGCGGGGGGGCCCGATACGCAGTATTTT. The full variable domain, rest sourced from reference TRBV5-6 and TRBJ2-3, is DAGVTQSPTHLIKTRGQQVTLRCSPKSGHDTVSWYQQALGQGPQFIFQYYEEEERQRGNFPDRFSGHQFPNYSSELNVNALLLGDSALYLCASSYGLAGGPDTQYFGPGTRLTVL.

This clonotype was detected only a few times. The chain employs TRBV18 and TRBJ1-1; D remains ambiguous. Germline V gene lookup returns CDR1 KGHSH and CDR2 LQKENI. V was trimmed by 0 bases and J by 4 bases, leaving 9 bases between them. The CDR3 runs 14 residues. The CDR3, as DNA: TGTGCCAGCTCACCACCGTCGTCAGGCACTGAAGCTTTCTTT. It yields the protein CASSPPSSGTEAFF.

The V gene is TRBV9, the J gene TRBJ2-1; tentative D call: TRBD2 (5 bases). With 2 bases removed from V and 9 bases from J, the gap between germline ends came to 12 bases. Germline CDR1 reads SGDLS; CDR2 reads YYNGEE. The CDR3 covers 13 residues. The DNA of the CDR3 is TGTGCCAGCAGCGTTGAGGGAAGGAGTGAGCAGTTCTTC. Translation: CASSVEGRSEQFF.

This clonotype was detected many times. This chain joins TRBV9 and TRBJ1-2; unclear D gene. Germline lookup yields CDR1 SGDLS and CDR2 YYNGEE. Trimming took 4 bases from V and 4 from J, leaving 23 bases between them. This CDR3 spans 17 amino acids. In DNA form, the CDR3 reads TGTGCCAGCAGCCCCCATAGTGGACCGTACCCTCCCTATGGCTACACCTTC. Translated: CASSPHSGPYPPYGYTF. Combining the CDR3 with reference TRBV9 and TRBJ1-2 gives the whole variable domain DSGVTQTPKHLITATGQRVTLRCSPRSGDLSVYWYQQSLDQGLQFLIQYYNGEERAKGNILERFSAQQFPDLHSELNLSSLELGDSALYFCASSPHSGPYPPYGYTFGSGTRLTVV.

A few counts support this clonotype. V usage is TRBV7-8 and J usage is TRBJ2-6; D tentatively fits TRBD1 or TRBD2 (5 bases each). This CDR3 region has 16 residues. From germline, CDR1 is SGHVS and CDR2 FQNEAQ. V was cut by 5 bases and J by 0 bases, with 11 bases left in between. Written as DNA, the CDR3 is TGTGCCAGCAGCCAGGGACCGGTCTCTGGGGCCAACGTCCTGACTTTC. As protein: CASSQGPVSGANVLTF.

This clonotype was counted once. This chain joins TRBV7-2 and TRBJ1-5; D not certain. Germline V gene sequence: CDR1 SGHTA, CDR2 FQGNSA. Trimming shortened V by 0 bases and J by 3 bases, and 3 bases separated the two germline ends. The CDR3 is 13 residues long. The CDR3 loop reads CASSLAFNQPQHF. The CDR3 DNA is TGTGCCAGCAGCTTAGCGTTCAATCAGCCCCAGCATTTT.

This clonotype was seen a handful of times. This rearrangement joins TRBV19 to TRBJ1-6, with unresolved D. CDR1 is LNHDA, CDR2 SQIVND, per germline (reference sequence). V was clipped by 5 bases and J by 10 bases, with 9 bases between them. The CDR3 totals 12 residues. In DNA, the CDR3 is TGTGCCAGTAGTCCGGGAACCTCACCCCTCCACTTT. This gives the protein CASSPGTSPLHF.